Below, one T cell receptor beta chain is given with its context. Its antigen is undetermined. TCRdb's copy holds only in-frame clones and misses some; the assay was immunoSEQ multiplex PCR. The sample consists of 50,000 to 65,000 clones, roughly 87% of them appearing once. These data come from a study of OX40 agonist ivuxolimab in advanced cancers. On the study more broadly: At 0.01 to 10 mg/kg, ivuxolimab was administered intravenously to patients every 2 weeks.

Germline V gene data show CDR1 as MNHEY and CDR2 as SMNVEV (reference sequence). Trimming at V came to 2 bases and at J to 6 bases, leaving 2 bases not matched to a gene. The length of the CDR3 is 14 residues. Blood sampling was done at baseline, cycle 4 day 1, and cycle 7 day 1. Whole-study results and caveats: Partial responders at 0.1-3.0 mg/kg had among the lowest clonal expansion. The specificity for antigen of the expanded peripheral T cells was not determined.

This sequence was found in an adult with an advanced solid tumor such as melanoma, head and neck, liver or kidney cancer. The chain has TRBV27 and TRBJ1-5; TRBD1 aligns across 9 bases. This specimen consisted of CD4+ or CD8+ T cells sorted from blood, obtained in a trial of the OX40 agonist ivuxolimab. In DNA, the CDR3 is TGTGCCAGCAGTTTAGGGACAGGGAGTCAGCCCCAGCATTTT. Its translation is CASSLGTGSQPQHF.